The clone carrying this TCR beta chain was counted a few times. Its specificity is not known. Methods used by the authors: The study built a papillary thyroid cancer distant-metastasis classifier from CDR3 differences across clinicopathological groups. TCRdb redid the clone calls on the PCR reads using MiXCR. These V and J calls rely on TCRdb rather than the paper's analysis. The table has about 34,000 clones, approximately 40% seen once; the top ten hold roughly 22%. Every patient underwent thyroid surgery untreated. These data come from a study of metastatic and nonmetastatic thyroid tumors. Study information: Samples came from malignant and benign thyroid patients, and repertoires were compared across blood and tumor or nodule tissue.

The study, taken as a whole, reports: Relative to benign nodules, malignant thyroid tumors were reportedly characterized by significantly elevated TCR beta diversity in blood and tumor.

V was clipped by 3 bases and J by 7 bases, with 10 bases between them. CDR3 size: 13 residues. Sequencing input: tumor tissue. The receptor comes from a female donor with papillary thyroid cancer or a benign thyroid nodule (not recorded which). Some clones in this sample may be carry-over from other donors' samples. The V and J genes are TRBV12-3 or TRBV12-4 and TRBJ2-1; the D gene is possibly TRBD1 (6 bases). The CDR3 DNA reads TGTGCCAGCAGTTTTAGGACAGTGAATGAGCAGTTCTTC. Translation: CASSFRTVNEQFF.